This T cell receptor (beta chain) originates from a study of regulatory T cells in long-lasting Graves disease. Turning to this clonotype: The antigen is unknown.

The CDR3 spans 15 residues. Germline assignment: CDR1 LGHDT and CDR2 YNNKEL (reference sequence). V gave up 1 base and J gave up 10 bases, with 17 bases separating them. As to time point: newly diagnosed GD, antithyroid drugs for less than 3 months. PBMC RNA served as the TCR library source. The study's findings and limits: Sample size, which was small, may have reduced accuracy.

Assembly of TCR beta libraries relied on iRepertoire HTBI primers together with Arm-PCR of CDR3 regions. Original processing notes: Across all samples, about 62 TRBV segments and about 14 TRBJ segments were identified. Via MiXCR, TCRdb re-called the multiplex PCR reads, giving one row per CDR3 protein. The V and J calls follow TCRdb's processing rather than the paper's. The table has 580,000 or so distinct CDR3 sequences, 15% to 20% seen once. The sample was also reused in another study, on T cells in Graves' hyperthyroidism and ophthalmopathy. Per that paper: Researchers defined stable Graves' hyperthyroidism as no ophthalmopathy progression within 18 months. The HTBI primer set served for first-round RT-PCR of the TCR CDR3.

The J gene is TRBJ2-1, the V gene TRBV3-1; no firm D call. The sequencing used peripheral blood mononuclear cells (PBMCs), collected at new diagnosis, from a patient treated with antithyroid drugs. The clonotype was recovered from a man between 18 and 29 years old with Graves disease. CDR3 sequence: CASSQVGRTRYEQFF. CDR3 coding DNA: TGTGCCAGCAGCCAAGTTGGACGGACGCGGTACGAGCAGTTCTTC.